This TCR beta chain emerged from a study of read filtering for tumor transcriptome and immune sequencing. There are many counts of this clonotype. The V gene lost 6 bases and the J gene lost 7 bases, with 17 bases spanning the gap. The CDR3 spans 14 residues. In germline, CDR1 is MNHNS, CDR2 SASEGT. The library was built from about 400 ng RNA with molecular barcoded adaptors for alpha/delta and beta/gamma chains. Via MiXCR, TCRdb re-called the reads, giving one row per CDR3 protein. Among about 130,000 distinct CDR3 sequences listed, 13% were seen once. This sequence joins TRBV6-1 and TRBJ2-3; either TRBD1 or TRBD2 may supply D (5 bases each). The source is a donor over 35 with multiple myeloma. Sequenced: a population of CD138-negative cells sorted from bone marrow. CDR3 nucleotides: TGTGCCAGCAGACCTGTTTTGGGGGAAAATACGCAGTATTTT. This encodes CASRPVLGENTQYF.